The 30 T cell receptor beta chains reported below all come from one sample, sequenced in a study of T cells in women clearing cervical HPV infection (dated by TCRdb to between 2018 and 2020). Libraries were made using the immunoSEQ multiplex PCR assay. What TCRdb holds here is the immuneACCESS table cut down to in-frame rearrangements. Part of the clones is not present; checked against another copy, under half of the missing clones reflect an unresolved V gene, and the others are unexplained. The sample has tens of thousands of clones on record. Around 22% of the sample goes to the ten largest clones. Sequencing was carried out using blood buffy coat. These receptors were taken from a woman aged 18-69 years with a cervical HPV16 infection that either progressed to CIN3+ or cleared (not recorded which).

Points on this clone: The CDR3 extends 3 residues past the end of the read, so its final part is completed from the germline J gene. The chain combines TRBV20-1 with TRBJ2-5, with a tentative D call TRBD2 (5 bases). Trimming took 3 bases from V and 7 from J, leaving 9 bases between them. The CDR3 has 11 residues. From germline, CDR1 is DFQATT and CDR2 SNEGSKA (reference sequence). CDR3 in amino acids: CSARAGRTQYF. Partial CDR3 DNA: TGCAGTGCTAGGGCGGGTAGGACC.

To note about this clone: The read terminates 3 residues ahead of where the CDR3 ends, so the germline J gene completes it. The chain recombines TRBV7-2 with TRBJ1-3; D perhaps matches TRBD1 (5 bases). Germline assignment: CDR1 SGHTA and CDR2 FQGNSA. The CDR3 consists of 15 residues. The V and J ends lost 3 bases and 2 bases respectively, with 11 bases between them. The sequenced part of the CDR3 DNA is TGTGCCAGCAGCTTTCAGGGAATCCCTGGAAACACC. Translation gives CASSFQGIPGNT. The CDR3, in full, reads CASSFQGIPGNTIYF. The full variable domain, completed using reference TRBV7-2 and TRBJ1-3, is GAGVSQSPSNKVTEKGKDVELRCDPISGHTALYWYRQSLGQGLEFLIYFQGNSAPDKSGLPSDRFSAERTGGSVSTLTIQRTQQEDSAVYLCASSFQGIPGNTIYFGEGSWLTVV.

As concerns this clone: The CDR3 end falls 3 residues outside the read, so it is completed with the germline J gene. The V and J genes are TRBV20-1 and TRBJ2-7; 11 positions match TRBD1. Losses at the gene ends were 5 bases for V and 5 bases for J; bases not matched to a gene: 11. There are 15 residues in the CDR3. CDR1 and CDR2 (germline): DFQATT, SNEGSKA (reference sequence). The CDR3 bases that were read are TGCAGTGCTCAATCCCGGGACAGGGGGATCCACGAG. Its protein product is CSAQSRDRGIHE. The complete CDR3 reads CSAQSRDRGIHEQYF.

A word on this clone: The read terminates 3 residues ahead of where the CDR3 ends, so the germline J gene completes it. J is TRBJ1-5 and V is TRBV5-1, with 12 bases fitting TRBD1. The V and J ends lost 4 bases and 7 bases, in that order; junction bases with no gene match: 12. Germline values: CDR1 SGHRS, CDR2 YFSETQ. The CDR3 totals 17 residues. CDR3: CASSPGPGTGGRQPQHF. CDR3 DNA (partial): TGCGCCAGCAGCCCGGGTCCCGGGACAGGGGGCCGGCAGCCC.

Regarding this clone: The CDR3 goes on 3 residues after the read ends, and that part is filled in from the germline J gene. The rearrangement links TRBV20-1 to TRBJ2-1; weak D call: TRBD2 (6 bases). The V end lost 8 bases, the J end lost 7 bases, and 15 bases lay between the germline ends. CDR3 length: 12 amino acids. Germline-derived CDR1 and CDR2 are DFQATT and SNEGSKA (reference sequence). CDR3 DNA, as far as it was read: TGCAGTTTAGATCCAGGACTAAATGAG. It yields the protein CSLDPGLNE. The full CDR3 protein is CSLDPGLNEQFF.

With respect to this clone: The sequence runs out 3 residues before the end of the CDR3; the remainder is reconstructed from the germline J gene. The chain is built from TRBV6-1 and TRBJ1-1; D gene unclear. Germline V gene sequence: CDR1 MNHNS, CDR2 SASEGT. The CDR3 is 13 amino acids. The CDR3 loop is CASSEFAGREAFF. CDR3 DNA, as far as it was read: TGTGCCAGCAGTGAATTTGCTGGCAGGGAA.

Notes on this clone: The sequence runs out 3 residues before the end of the CDR3; the remainder is reconstructed from the germline J gene. This chain uses TRBV20-1 with TRBJ2-7; 8 nucleotides agree with TRBD1. This CDR3 has 15 residues. Germline loops: CDR1 DFQATT, CDR2 SNEGSKA (reference sequence). Losses at the gene ends were 3 bases for V and 6 bases for J; bases not matched to a gene: 13. Partial CDR3 DNA: TGCAGTGCTAGCGGTACGGACAGGGATTTGACCGAG. Protein: CSASGTDRDLTE. The whole CDR3 sequence is CSASGTDRDLTEQYF.

Note on this clone: The read ends 3 residues before the CDR3 terminus; that terminus is restored from the germline J gene. This chain connects TRBV7-9 to TRBJ1-4; D possibly corresponds to TRBD1 (5 bases). V lost 5 bases, J lost 3 bases, and 13 bases lay in between. The V gene's germline CDR1 is SEHNR and CDR2 FQNEAQ (reference sequence). The CDR3 is 15 residues long. This CDR3 reads CASSAPGLANEKLFF. The CDR3 DNA, read in part, is TGTGCCAGCAGCGCACCAGGGCTAGCTAATGAAAAA.

Points on this clone: Sequencing ends 3 residues short of the CDR3 end; the germline J gene provides the rest. The V and J genes are TRBV6-2 or TRBV6-3 and TRBJ1-2; D not certain. This CDR3 is built from 14 residues. V shed 7 bases and J shed 4 bases, with 16 bases lying between them. CDR1 and CDR2 from the germline V gene are MNHEY and SVGEGT. This CDR3 reads CASTPATSGYGYTF. CDR3 bases read: TGTGCCAGCACCCCCGCGACGAGCGGCTATGGC.

A remark on this clone: The CDR3 end lies 3 residues beyond the end of the read and is filled in from the germline J gene. The genes are TRBV6-2 or TRBV6-3 and TRBJ2-1, with D possibly being TRBD2 (5 bases). CDR1 and CDR2 from the germline V gene are MNHEY and SVGEGT. The V end was cut by 8 bases, the J end by 9 bases, with 11 bases between. The CDR3 contains 11 residues. CDR3 amino acids: CASVEGIEQFF. The covered CDR3 bases are TGTGCCAGCGTTGAGGGTATTGAG.

CDR3 sequence: CASTGLAASYDYTF. The sequenced CDR3 bases are TGTGCCAGCACCGGACTAGCGGCCAGTTACGAC. This chain links TRBV6-2 or TRBV6-3 with TRBJ1-2; D not certain. Read data end 3 residues before the CDR3 end; the end is taken from the germline J gene. This CDR3 comprises 14 residues. From germline, CDR1 is MNHEY and CDR2 SVGEGT.

Comment on this clone: The read ends 3 residues early relative to the CDR3; the germline J gene fills the gap. V and J are TRBV14 and TRBJ1-1, with a tentative D call TRBD1 (5 bases). Germline V gene data show CDR1 as SGHDN and CDR2 as FVKESK. This CDR3 region has 11 residues. The CDR3 reads CASSQYGGAFF. The CDR3 DNA, read in part, is TGTGCCAGCAGCCAATACGGGGGT.

With regard to this clone: The CDR3 end is not reached by the read, which stops 3 residues before it; the germline J gene fills it in. This sequence joins TRBV30 and TRBJ1-1; D gene uncertain. Germline V lookup: CDR1 GTSNPN, CDR2 SVGIG (reference sequence). The CDR3 is 15 amino acids. The CDR3 region is CAWSDRGSFTDTAFF. CDR3 DNA (partial): TGTGCCTGGAGTGATCGCGGGAGTTTCACAGATACG.

In the case of this clone: The CDR3 end is not reached by the read, which stops 3 residues before it; the germline J gene fills it in. The chain recombines TRBV19 with TRBJ1-5; perhaps TRBD1 as D (6 bases). The CDR3 runs 13 residues. Germline CDR1 and CDR2: LNHDA and SQIVND (reference sequence). V lost 6 bases, J lost 7 bases, and 13 bases lay in between. CDR3 protein: CASRYREWQPQHF. CDR3 DNA (partial): TGTGCCAGTAGATACAGGGAGTGGCAGCCC. The entire variable domain, with the rest obtained from reference TRBV19 and TRBJ1-5, is as follows: DGGITQSPKYLFRKEGQNVTLSCEQNLNHDAMYWYRQDPGQGLRLIYYSQIVNDFQKGDIAEGYSVSREKKESFPLTVTSAQKNPTAFYLCASRYREWQPQHFGDGTRLSIL.

In the case of this clone: The read ends 3 residues before the CDR3 terminus; that terminus is restored from the germline J gene. The rearrangement links TRBV19 to TRBJ2-2; D is uncertain. The CDR3 runs 12 residues. Germline CDR1 LNHDA, CDR2 SQIVND (reference sequence). Between the trimmed V and J ends, which lost 1 base and 7 bases, there was a span of 4 bases. The CDR3 reads CASSIALGELFF. The CDR3 bases that were read are TGTGCCAGTAGTATAGCCCTCGGGGAG. Variable domain in full (rest from reference TRBV19 and TRBJ2-2): DGGITQSPKYLFRKEGQNVTLSCEQNLNHDAMYWYRQDPGQGLRLIYYSQIVNDFQKGDIAEGYSVSREKKESFPLTVTSAQKNPTAFYLCASSIALGELFFGEGSRLTVL.

Regarding this clone: An end of the junction does not agree with germline; a read error may underlie this. The observed sequence ends 3 residues before the CDR3 terminus, with the missing tail filled in from the germline J gene. Other DNA sequences of this sample code for an identical CDR3. The chain carries TRBV20-1 and TRBJ1-2, with 10 bases that match TRBD1. The CDR3 is 14 amino acids. Germline loops: CDR1 DFQATT, CDR2 SNEGSKA (reference sequence). CDR3 DNA, as far as it was read: TGCAGTGCTGGGGACCGGGACAGGGGCTATGGA. It is translated as CSAGDRDRGYG. Given in full, the CDR3 is CSAGDRDRGYGYTF.

A remark on this clone: The sequence runs out 3 residues before the end of the CDR3; the remainder is reconstructed from the germline J gene. The rearrangement links TRBV6-4 to TRBJ1-1, with D possibly being TRBD1 (5 bases). Germline-derived CDR1 and CDR2 are MRHNA and SNTAGT. The CDR3 is 13 amino acids. The V gene lost 0 bases and the J gene lost 7 bases, with 9 bases spanning the gap. CDR3: CASSDSFQGEAFF. The sequenced CDR3 bases are TGTGCCAGCAGTGACTCGTTCCAGGGTGAA.

As for this clone: The missing CDR3 end, 3 residues past where the read stops, is filled in from the germline J gene. The chain couples TRBV5-1 to TRBJ2-2; TRBD1 might be the D (6 bases). This CDR3 has 15 amino acids. The V gene's germline CDR1 is SGHRS and CDR2 YFSETQ. The ends were cut back, 4 bases at V and 0 bases at J, with 10 bases in the middle. The CDR3 reads CASSPDSTNTGELFF. CDR3 DNA (partial): TGCGCCAGCAGCCCGGACAGTACGAACACCGGGGAG.

With regard to this clone: The read finishes 3 residues shy of the CDR3 end, and the germline J gene is used to complete it. The chain uses TRBV2 and TRBJ1-4; 7 bases fit TRBD1. The CDR3 consists of 14 residues. Germline assignment: CDR1 SNHLY and CDR2 FYNNEI. The chain's CDR3 is CASMGTATGSPLFF. The covered CDR3 bases are TGTGCCAGCATGGGGACAGCGACGGGTTCACCA.

In regard to this clone: The observed sequence ends 3 residues before the CDR3 terminus, with the missing tail filled in from the germline J gene. The gene calls are TRBV7-9 and TRBJ2-4, with D tentatively TRBD1 (6 bases). Germline CDR1 is SEHNR and CDR2 is FQNEAQ (reference sequence). The CDR3 length is 13 residues. Here the CDR3 reads CASSLGQIYGQYF. CDR3 bases read: TGTGCCAGCAGCCTCGGACAGATCTATGGT.

Notes on this clone: The read is 3 residues too short to cover the CDR3 end, so that end is filled in from the germline J gene. This chain uses TRBV13 with TRBJ2-7; 13 bases line up with TRBD2. Germline-derived CDR1 and CDR2 are PRHDT and FYEKMQ (reference sequence). CDR3 size: 15 residues. V was clipped by 6 bases and J by 1 base; unmatched bases: 3. The covered CDR3 bases are TGTGCCAGCAGTCGACTAGCGGGAGGATCCTACGAG. Translating it yields CASSRLAGGSYE. Given in full, the CDR3 is CASSRLAGGSYEQYF.

Concerning this clone itself: Read sequence stops 3 residues before the CDR3 end, and the germline J gene provides the missing end. This chain connects TRBV7-3 to TRBJ2-3, with 11 bases fitting TRBD2. This CDR3 region has 16 residues. The germline V gene has CDR1 SGHTA and CDR2 FQGTGA. V gave up 5 bases and J gave up 3 bases; unmatched junction bases: 7. Partial CDR3 DNA: TGTGCCAGCAGCCCCATCCTAGCGGGAGGAACAGATACG. It specifies CASSPILAGGTDT. Given in full, the CDR3 is CASSPILAGGTDTQYF.

In regard to this clone: The CDR3 is cut off 3 residues early in the read; its end comes from the germline J gene. The genes are TRBV2 and TRBJ1-1; 8 nucleotides agree with TRBD1. This CDR3 comprises 16 residues. V lost 3 bases and J lost 1; bases outside the gene matches: 7. From germline, CDR1 is SNHLY and CDR2 FYNNEI. CDR3 region: CASSEGRGRKNTEAFF. The DNA read from the CDR3 is TGTGCCAGCAGTGAGGGCAGGGGGCGGAAGAACACTGAA.

As regards this clone: The read finishes 3 residues shy of the CDR3 end, and the germline J gene is used to complete it. V usage is TRBV7-6 and J usage is TRBJ1-2, with D possibly matching TRBD1 (5 bases). The V gene's germline CDR1 is SGHVS and CDR2 FNYEAQ. The CDR3 consists of 14 residues. CDR3 amino acids: CASKSERGTDTYTF. The covered CDR3 bases are TGTGCCAGCAAATCAGAGCGGGGCACAGATACC.

As regards this clone: Sequencing ends 3 residues short of the CDR3 end; the germline J gene provides the rest. This rearrangement joins TRBV2 to TRBJ2-7, with TRBD2 matching 10 bases. Germline V gene sequence: CDR1 SNHLY, CDR2 FYNNEI. CDR3 length: 18 amino acids. V gave up 7 bases and J gave up 2 bases; unmatched junction bases: 17. CDR3 loop: CASKFSAAVAGGAYEQYF. The CDR3 bases that were read are TGTGCCAGCAAGTTTAGTGCGGCCGTAGCGGGGGGTGCCTACGAG.

Points on this clone: The read is 3 residues too short to cover the CDR3 end, so that end is filled in from the germline J gene. V is TRBV10-3 and J is TRBJ2-7; D gene uncertain. Trimming took off 6 bases at V and 2 bases at J, with 11 bases between the two ends. Germline V gene data show CDR1 as ENHRY and CDR2 as SYGVKD. The CDR3 runs to 13 residues. The sequenced CDR3 bases are TGTGCCATCAGGAATACAAGAACCTACGAG. Translated, it gives CAIRNTRTYE. Given in full, the CDR3 is CAIRNTRTYEQYF.

Points on this clone: Coverage ceases 3 residues before the CDR3 finishes, and the germline J gene fills in the end. The chain links TRBV20-1 to TRBJ1-6, with D tentatively TRBD1 (5 bases). The CDR3 contains 15 residues. The germline CDR1 and CDR2 sequences are DFQATT and SNEGSKA (reference sequence). Deletions cut 6 bases from V and 8 bases from J, with 20 bases between. The DNA read from the CDR3 is TGCAGTGCCATTCAGGGTCATGGGGTTGATTCACCC. Its protein product is CSAIQGHGVDSP. Given in full, the CDR3 is CSAIQGHGVDSPLHF.

With regard to this clone: The sequenced fragment ends 3 residues before the CDR3 boundary, so the rest is inferred from the germline J gene. This chain links TRBV30 with TRBJ2-1; the D call may be TRBD1 or TRBD2 (6 bases each). Germline V CDR1 and CDR2: GTSNPN, SVGIG (reference sequence). The CDR3 covers 18 residues. Trimming pared 3 bases from V and 6 bases from J, leaving 27 bases between. The part of the CDR3 DNA that was read is TGTGCCTGGAGCCCTAACGGGCGACGGCGGGAACAGGGCAATGAG. Protein: CAWSPNGRRREQGNE. The whole CDR3 reads CAWSPNGRRREQGNEQFF. The full variable domain, completed using reference TRBV30 and TRBJ2-1, is SQTIHQWPATLVQPVGSPLSLECTVEGTSNPNLYWYRQAAGRGLQLLFYSVGIGQISSEVPQNLSASRPQDRQFILSSKKLLLSDSGFYLCAWSPNGRRREQGNEQFFGPGTRLTVL.

The sequenced CDR3 bases are TGTGCCAGCAGCTTATGGCAGGGGATGAACACTGAA. This sequence encodes CASSLWQGMNTE. The complete CDR3 sequence is CASSLWQGMNTEAFF. The chain carries TRBV7-9 and TRBJ1-1; D possibly corresponds to TRBD1 (6 bases). The CDR3 end lies 3 residues beyond the end of the read and is filled in from the germline J gene. Trimming shortened V by 2 bases and J by 0 bases, and 10 bases separated the two germline ends. Germline V lookup: CDR1 SEHNR, CDR2 FQNEAQ (reference sequence). The length of the CDR3 is 15 residues.

A word on this clone: Read data end 3 residues before the CDR3 end; the end is taken from the germline J gene. The J gene is TRBJ2-5, the V gene TRBV5-1, with a weak D call TRBD2 (6 bases). The V and J ends lost 0 bases and 4 bases respectively, with 13 bases between them. The CDR3 has 15 amino acids. Germline-derived CDR1 and CDR2 are SGHRS and YFSETQ. CDR3 DNA, as far as it was read: TGCGCCAGCAGCTTGGGCGCGGGGTCGGGAGAGACC. Translation: CASSLGAGSGET. The entire CDR3 protein reads CASSLGAGSGETQYF. The entire variable domain, with the rest obtained from reference TRBV5-1 and TRBJ2-5, is as follows: KAGVTQTPRYLIKTRGQQVTLSCSPISGHRSVSWYQQTPGQGLQFLFEYFSETQRNKGNFPGRFSGRQFSNSRSEMNVSTLELGDSALYLCASSLGAGSGETQYFGPGTRLLVL.